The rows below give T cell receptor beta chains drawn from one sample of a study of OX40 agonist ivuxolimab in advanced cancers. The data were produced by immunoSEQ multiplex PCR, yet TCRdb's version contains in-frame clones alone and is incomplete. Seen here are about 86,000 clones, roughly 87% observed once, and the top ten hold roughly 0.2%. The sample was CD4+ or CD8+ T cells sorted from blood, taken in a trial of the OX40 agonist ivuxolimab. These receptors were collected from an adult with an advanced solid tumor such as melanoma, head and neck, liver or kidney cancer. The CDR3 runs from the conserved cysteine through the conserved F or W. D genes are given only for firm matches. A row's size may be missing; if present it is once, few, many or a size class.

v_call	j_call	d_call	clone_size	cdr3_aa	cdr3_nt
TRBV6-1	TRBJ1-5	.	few	CASRAGGHESKPQHF	TGTGCCAGCAGGGCGGGGGGCCATGAATCGAAGCCCCAGCATTTT
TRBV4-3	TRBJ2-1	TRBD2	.	CASSQDRTSGYNEQFF	TGCGCCAGCAGCCAAGATAGGACTAGCGGCTACAATGAGCAGTTCTTC
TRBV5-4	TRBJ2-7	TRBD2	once	CASSTGLAGGEQYF	TGTGCCAGCAGTACGGGACTAGCGGGAGGCGAGCAGTACTTC
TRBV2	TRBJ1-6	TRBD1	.	CASSDEGQGYSPLHF	TGTGCCAGCAGTGACGAGGGACAGGGATATTCACCCCTCCACTTT
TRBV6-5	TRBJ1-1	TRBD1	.	CASSYRDRGIKTEAFF	TGTGCCAGCAGTTACCGGGACAGGGGGATCAAGACTGAAGCTTTCTTT
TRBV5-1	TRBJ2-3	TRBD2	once	CASSPGLAGDTDTQYF	TGCGCCAGCAGCCCGGGACTAGCAGGAGATACAGATACGCAGTATTTT
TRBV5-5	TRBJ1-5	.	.	CASSLTGPNQPQHF	TGTGCCAGCAGCCTGACAGGACCCAATCAGCCCCAGCATTTT
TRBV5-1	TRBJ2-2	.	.	CASSLERTGELFF	TGCGCCAGCAGCTTGGAGCGGACCGGGGAGCTGTTTTTT
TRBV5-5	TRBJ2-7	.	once	CASSPGSSYEQYF	TGTGCCAGCAGCCCTGGATCCTCCTACGAGCAGTACTTC
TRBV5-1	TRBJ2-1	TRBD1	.	CASSSSGTGGYNEQFF	TGCGCCAGCAGCTCATCCGGGACAGGGGGATACAATGAGCAGTTCTTC
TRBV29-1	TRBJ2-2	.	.	CSVGVGFNTGELFF	TGCAGCGTTGGAGTCGGGTTTAACACCGGGGAGCTGTTTTTT
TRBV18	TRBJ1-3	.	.	CASSPVLDSGNTIYF	TGTGCCAGCTCACCAGTCTTGGACTCTGGAAACACCATATATTTT
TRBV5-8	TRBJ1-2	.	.	CASSFRQGTYYGYTF	TGTGCCAGCAGCTTCCGCCAAGGGACGTACTATGGCTACACCTTC
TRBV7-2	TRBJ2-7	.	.	CASSLRHTSYEQYF	TGTGCCAGCAGCTTAAGACACACTTCCTACGAGCAGTACTTC
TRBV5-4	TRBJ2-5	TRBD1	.	CASSSGQVQETQYF	TGTGCCAGCAGCTCGGGACAGGTACAAGAGACCCAGTACTTC
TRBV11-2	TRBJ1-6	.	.	CASSLISSPLHF	TGTGCCAGCAGCTTAATCAGTTCACCCCTCCACTTT
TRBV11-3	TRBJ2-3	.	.	CASSLGDPTDTQYF	TGTGCCAGCAGCCTAGGGGACCCCACAGATACGCAGTATTTT
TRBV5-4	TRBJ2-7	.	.	CASSLRGLPAYEQYF	TGTGCCAGCAGCTTGCGTGGACTCCCTGCCTACGAGCAGTACTTC
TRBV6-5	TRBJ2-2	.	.	CASRFRAGNTGELFF	TGTGCCAGCAGGTTCCGTGCCGGGAACACCGGGGAGCTGTTTTTT
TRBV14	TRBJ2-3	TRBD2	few	CASSQVGFGRADTQYF	TGTGCCAGCAGCCAAGTGGGCTTTGGGAGGGCAGATACGCAGTATTTT
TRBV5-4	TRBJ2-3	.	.	CASSSRDGADTQYF	TGTGCCAGCAGCTCGCGGGACGGGGCGGATACGCAGTATTTT
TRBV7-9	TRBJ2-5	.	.	CASSLAVETQYF	TGTGCCAGCAGCTTAGCGGTAGAGACCCAGTACTTC
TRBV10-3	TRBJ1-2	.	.	CAISDSPGRSNYGYTF	TGTGCCATCAGTGACTCCCCTGGTCGTTCTAACTATGGCTACACCTTC
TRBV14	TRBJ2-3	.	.	CATSQGTTDTQYF	TGTGCCACCTCTCAGGGAACCACAGATACGCAGTATTTT
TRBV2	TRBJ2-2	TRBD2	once	CASSRPPSGRYAGELFF	TGTGCCAGCAGTCGACCCCCTAGCGGGAGATATGCCGGGGAGCTGTTTTTT
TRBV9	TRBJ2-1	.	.	CASSVRGVDEQFF	TGTGCCAGCAGCGTAAGGGGTGTCGATGAGCAGTTCTTC
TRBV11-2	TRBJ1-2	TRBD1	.	CASSLGTGAYGYTF	TGTGCCAGCAGCTTGGGGACAGGCGCCTATGGCTACACCTTC
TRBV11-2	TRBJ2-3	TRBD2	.	CASSHGLAGGLADTQYF	TGTGCCAGCAGCCATGGACTAGCGGGAGGTTTGGCAGATACGCAGTATTTT
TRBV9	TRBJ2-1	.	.	CASSVLGSGAYNEQFF	TGTGCCAGCAGCGTCCTGGGTAGCGGAGCCTACAATGAGCAGTTCTTC
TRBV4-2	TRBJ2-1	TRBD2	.	CASSNSGRGDNEQFF	TGTGCCAGCAGCAATAGCGGGAGGGGAGACAATGAGCAGTTCTTC
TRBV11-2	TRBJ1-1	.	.	CASSPVGGHTEAFF	TGTGCCAGCAGCCCTGTGGGAGGACACACTGAAGCTTTCTTT
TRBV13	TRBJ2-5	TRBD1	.	CASSGDRVGQETQYF	TGTGCCAGCAGCGGGGACAGGGTTGGCCAAGAGACCCAGTACTTC
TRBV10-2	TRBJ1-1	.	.	CASRATEGTEAFF	TGCGCCAGCAGGGCGACAGAGGGCACTGAAGCTTTCTTT
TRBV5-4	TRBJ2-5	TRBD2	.	CASSWGAGGPQETQYF	TGTGCCAGCAGCTGGGGGGCGGGAGGGCCGCAAGAGACCCAGTACTTC
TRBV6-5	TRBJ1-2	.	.	CASRSRDTGADGYTF	TGTGCCAGCAGGTCCCGGGACACCGGCGCGGATGGCTACACCTTC
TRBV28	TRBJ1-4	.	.	CASSISGTNEKLFF	TGTGCCAGCAGTATCAGTGGGACTAATGAAAAACTGTTTTTT
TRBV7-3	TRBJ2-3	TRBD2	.	CASSPQTPGLAGADTQYF	TGTGCCAGCAGCCCGCAAACCCCGGGACTAGCGGGCGCAGATACGCAGTATTTT
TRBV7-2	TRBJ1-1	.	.	CASSSRSWAEAFF	TGTGCCAGCAGCTCCCGCTCTTGGGCTGAAGCTTTCTTT
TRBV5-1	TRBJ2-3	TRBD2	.	CASSPVAGGPDTQYF	TGCGCCAGCAGCCCCGTAGCGGGGGGGCCAGATACGCAGTATTTT
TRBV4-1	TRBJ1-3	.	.	CASSQNTGNTIYF	TGCGCCAGCAGCCAGAACACAGGAAACACCATATATTTT
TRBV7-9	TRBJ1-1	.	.	CASSPNLGPSFF	TGTGCCAGCAGCCCGAATCTGGGACCTTCTTTCTTT
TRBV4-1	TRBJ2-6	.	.	CASSQLPGSGANVLTF	TGCGCCAGCAGTCAACTCCCGGGGTCTGGGGCCAACGTCCTGACTTTC
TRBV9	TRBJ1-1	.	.	CASSVGSLNTEAFF	TGTGCCAGCAGCGTGGGGTCCCTGAACACTGAAGCTTTCTTT
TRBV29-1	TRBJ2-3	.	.	CSALLGGSTDTQYF	TGCAGCGCCCTGCTGGGGGGTAGCACAGATACGCAGTATTTT
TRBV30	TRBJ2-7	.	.	CAWKRSGLSYEQYF	TGTGCCTGGAAGAGAAGCGGACTCTCCTACGAGCAGTACTTC
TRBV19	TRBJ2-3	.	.	CATRGAVQGDTQYF	TGTGCCACCCGCGGAGCAGTCCAGGGGGATACGCAGTATTTT
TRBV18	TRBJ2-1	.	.	CAGQGPPISNEQFF	TGTGCCGGTCAGGGTCCCCCAATTTCCAATGAGCAGTTCTTC
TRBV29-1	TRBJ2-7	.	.	CSVAAVLRPYEQYF	TGCAGCGTTGCAGCAGTTCTTAGACCCTACGAGCAGTACTTC
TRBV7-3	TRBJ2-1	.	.	CASSLLRGAYNEQFF	TGTGCCAGCAGCTTACTTCGGGGGGCGTACAATGAGCAGTTCTTC
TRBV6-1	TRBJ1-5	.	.	CASSEARPQPQHF	TGTGCCAGCAGTGAAGCGCGCCCTCAGCCCCAGCATTTT
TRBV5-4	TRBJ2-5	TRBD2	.	CASSRGDAETQYF	TGTGCCAGCAGTCGGGGGGACGCAGAGACCCAGTACTTC